The 18 T cell receptor beta chains in this list originate from one sample, sequenced in a study of cytomegalovirus exposure and HLA in healthy donors. Primers: 60 Vbeta forward and 13 Jbeta reverse. Data came from immunoSEQ multiplex PCR; TCRdb stores just in-frame clones and leaves some out. The top ten hold approximately 3% of the sample, which has about 200,000 clones, over 65% seen once. Sequencing was carried out using PBMCs. The receptor set was obtained from a woman in her 30s in good health and CMV-seronegative.

The table lists this clone with a count of one. The chain carries TRBV6-5 and TRBJ2-7, with D perhaps matching TRBD2 (5 bases). Trimming cost V 6 bases and J 4 bases, with 10 bases left between them. Germline CDR1 is MNHEY and CDR2 is SVGAGI. The CDR3 consists of 12 residues. CDR3 protein: CASRTGVYEQYF. The CDR3 DNA is TGTGCCAGCAGAACCGGGGTATACGAGCAGTACTTC.

The rearrangement links TRBV5-1 to TRBJ2-5; 7 positions agree with TRBD1. V lost 4 bases to trimming and J lost 4 bases; unmatched junction nucleotides: 13. Germline V gives CDR1 SGHRS, CDR2 YFSETQ. The CDR3 length is 16 residues. CDR3 sequence: CASSTDRASTIETQYF. DNA of the CDR3: TGCGCCAGCAGCACCGACAGGGCCTCGACGATAGAGACCCAGTACTTC.

The rearrangement uses TRBV12-5 and TRBJ2-1, with D perhaps TRBD2 (7 bases). Trimming shortened V by 3 bases and J by 7 bases, and 13 bases separated the two germline ends. The CDR3 is made up of 14 amino acids. CDR1 is LGHNT, CDR2 FRNRAP, per germline. The CDR3 is CASGFGGGLNEQFF. In DNA form, the CDR3 reads TGTGCTAGTGGTTTTGGGGGGGGGCTGAATGAGCAGTTCTTC.

This chain joins TRBV28 and TRBJ2-5; 11 positions match TRBD1. The CDR3 loop spans 14 amino acids. The V and J ends lost 8 bases and 5 bases, in that order; junction bases with no gene match: 7. Germline values: CDR1 MDHEN, CDR2 SYDVKM. In DNA form, the CDR3 reads TGTGCCAGCTGGACAGGGGGCTCGGGGGAGACCCAGTACTTC. Protein product: CASWTGGSGETQYF.

As to this clone: At one of its ends the junction is not consistent with the germline gene, which may arise from a read error. The chain recombines TRBV2 with TRBJ2-7; 7 bases fit TRBD2. The germline CDR1 and CDR2 sequences are SNHLY and FYNNEI. The CDR3 has 16 residues. The CDR3 region is CASMRSGREPRYEQHF. DNA of the CDR3: TGTGCCAGCATGAGGTCGGGGCGGGAGCCCCGCTACGAGCAGCACTTC.

A few counts support this clone. V is TRBV11-2 and J is TRBJ1-4, with TRBD1 matching 9 bases. Germline CDR1 and CDR2: SGHAT and FQNNGV. J lost 8 bases, V lost 3 bases, and 4 bases had no gene match. The CDR3 consists of 14 residues. The CDR3 reads CASSLTGGREKLFF. The CDR3 region has the DNA TGTGCCAGCAGCTTGACAGGGGGTCGGGAAAAACTGTTTTTT.

This clone has a single count. This rearrangement joins TRBV2 to TRBJ2-1; D gene ambiguous. V was shortened by 6 bases and J by 5 bases, with 11 bases between the two germline ends. Looked up from germline, CDR1 is SNHLY and CDR2 is FYNNEI. This CDR3 contains 13 residues. The CDR3 sequence is CASRPGYNNEQFF. The CDR3 coding sequence is TGTGCCAGCAGACCAGGATACAACAATGAGCAGTTCTTC.

V and J are TRBV28 and TRBJ2-1, with 7 nucleotides matching TRBD2. This CDR3 has 16 amino acids. Trimming cost V 5 bases and J 2 bases; bases outside gene matches: 9. The germline V gene has CDR1 MDHEN and CDR2 SYDVKM. Here the CDR3 reads CASSVIAGKTYNEQFF. DNA of the CDR3: TGTGCCAGCAGTGTTATAGCGGGTAAAACCTACAATGAGCAGTTCTTC. Based on the CDR3 plus reference TRBV28 and TRBJ2-1, the full variable domain is DVKVTQSSRYLVKRTGEKVFLECVQDMDHENMFWYRQDPGLGLRLIYFSYDVKMKEKGDIPEGYSVSREKKERFSLILESASTNQTSMYLCASSVIAGKTYNEQFFGPGTRLTVL.

This rearrangement joins TRBV19 to TRBJ2-7; 9 bases are a match to TRBD1. The CDR3 has 14 residues. Germline V gene sequence: CDR1 LNHDA, CDR2 SQIVND (reference sequence). V shed 5 bases and J 5 bases; nucleotides not matched to a gene: 7. CDR3 in amino acids: CASSFRDREDEQYF. The CDR3 DNA reads TGTGCCAGTAGTTTCCGGGACAGGGAGGACGAGCAGTACTTC.

The chain recombines TRBV5-1 with TRBJ2-2, with 9 bases aligning to TRBD1. The CDR3 covers 14 residues. V shed 4 bases and J 6 bases; nucleotides not matched to a gene: 4. The germline V gene encodes CDR1 SGHRS and CDR2 YFSETQ. Written as DNA, the CDR3 is TGCGCCAGCAGCCCCGGGACAGGGCCCGGGGAGCTGTTTTTT. The encoded protein is CASSPGTGPGELFF.

This clone was recorded once. The chain joins TRBV7-9 to TRBJ2-1, with 10 bases aligning to TRBD2. The trim removed 5 bases at V and 5 bases at J, leaving 6 bases unmatched. The CDR3 runs to 15 residues. Germline V gene data show CDR1 as SEHNR and CDR2 as FQNEAQ (reference sequence). The CDR3 DNA sequence: TGTGCCAGCAGCCAGCGGGAGGGGGGGGACAATGAGCAGTTCTTC. Its protein is CASSQREGGDNEQFF.

CDR3 amino acids: CASSDTGDNYGYTF. The CDR3 DNA sequence: TGTGCCAGTAGTGATACAGGGGACAACTATGGCTACACCTTC. The chain has TRBV19 and TRBJ1-2; 7 bases fit TRBD1. Germline trimming cut 5 bases from V and 2 bases from J; bases unmatched to any gene: 5. Germline CDR1 LNHDA, CDR2 SQIVND (reference sequence). The CDR3 spans 14 residues.

This clone was detected only a few times. This chain joins TRBV19 and TRBJ2-5; TRBD1 matches at 9 bases. The J call may be mistaken, given a closer DNA end match to TRBJ2-7. Germline CDR1 and CDR2: LNHDA and SQIVND (reference sequence). This CDR3 region has 15 residues. CDR3 bases: TGTGCCAGTAGTATTTCGGAACAGGGGGCTAACGAGCAGTACTTC. It yields the protein CASSISEQGANEQYF.

The chain couples TRBV6-6 to TRBJ1-1, with D unresolved. The CDR3 spans 13 residues. Per the germline V gene, CDR1 is MNHNY and CDR2 is SVGAGI (reference sequence). V dropped 2 bases and J dropped 4 bases, with 8 bases sitting between them. The DNA for the CDR3 is TGTGCCAGCAGTTACGAGCGGGGCACTGAAGCTTTCTTT. It translates to CASSYERGTEAFF.

The chain recombines TRBV5-1 with TRBJ2-3; TRBD2 might be the D (6 bases). Trimming left V 4 bases short and J 0 bases short, with 15 bases between. Germline CDR1 is SGHRS and CDR2 is YFSETQ. The CDR3 covers 16 residues. Here the CDR3 reads CASSGGTAKSTDTQYF. The CDR3 nucleotides read TGCGCCAGCAGCGGAGGGACGGCGAAAAGCACAGATACGCAGTATTTT.

This rearrangement joins TRBV19 to TRBJ1-5; D is possibly TRBD1 (6 bases). Germline V gene lookup returns CDR1 LNHDA and CDR2 SQIVND (reference sequence). CDR3 length: 15 amino acids. V gave up 3 bases and J gave up 3 bases, with 12 bases separating them. The DNA for the CDR3 is TGTGCCAGTAGTATTTCGGGGGGGCTCAATCAGCCCCAGCATTTT. It encodes CASSISGGLNQPQHF. Looking up the rest from reference TRBV19 and TRBJ1-5 gives the full variable domain: DGGITQSPKYLFRKEGQNVTLSCEQNLNHDAMYWYRQDPGQGLRLIYYSQIVNDFQKGDIAEGYSVSREKKESFPLTVTSAQKNPTAFYLCASSISGGLNQPQHFGDGTRLSIL.

This chain uses TRBV5-8 with TRBJ2-3; 12 bases align to TRBD2. CDR1 is SGHTS and CDR2 is YDEGEE in the germline V gene. V was clipped by 4 bases and J by 2 bases; unmatched bases: 5. CDR3 length: 16 amino acids. CDR3 loop: CASSRRLAGDTDTQYF. The CDR3 DNA is TGTGCCAGCAGCCGAAGACTAGCGGGGGACACAGATACGCAGTATTTT.

V is TRBV6-4 and J is TRBJ2-7; 8 bases map to TRBD2. This CDR3 is 14 amino acids long. In germline, CDR1 is MRHNA, CDR2 SNTAGT. Trimming at V came to 4 bases and at J to 7 bases, leaving 9 bases not matched to a gene. The CDR3 is CASSVIAGSGEQYF. For the CDR3, the DNA is TGTGCCAGCAGTGTCATAGCGGGATCGGGTGAGCAGTACTTC.